What follows are 18 T cell receptor beta chains derived from one specimen sequenced in a study of cytomegalovirus exposure and HLA in healthy donors. Primers: 60 Vbeta forward and 13 Jbeta reverse. Produced via immunoSEQ multiplex PCR; TCRdb's table is partial and in-frame only. In the table there are approximately 170,000 clones, 73% of which are singletons. Material: PBMCs. These TCRs come from a woman aged 18-30 years in good health and CMV-seropositive.

This clone was seen more than once but under ten times. Relative to the germline gene, one junction end is altered; a read error may explain this. The chain recombines TRBV7-9 with TRBJ1-3; D unresolved. Germline loops: CDR1 SEHNR, CDR2 FQNEAQ (reference sequence). The CDR3 spans 16 residues. CDR3 sequence: CSSSLVGGGDLRTIYF. The CDR3 DNA is TGTTCCAGCAGCTTAGTAGGCGGAGGAGACTTGAGGACCATATATTTT.

The J gene is TRBJ2-5, the V gene TRBV2, with 9 bases that match TRBD2. The CDR3 contains 15 residues. Germline V gene lookup returns CDR1 SNHLY and CDR2 FYNNEI. Trimming removed 8 bases from V and 5 bases from J; junction bases left unmatched: 12. The CDR3 here is CASRTSGPLRETQYF. As DNA, the CDR3 is TGTGCCAGCCGTACTAGCGGGCCACTGAGGGAGACCCAGTACTTC.

This clone occurred once. This chain uses TRBV7-3 with TRBJ1-5, with unresolved D. V was shortened by 5 bases and J by 3 bases, with 23 bases between the two germline ends. Germline CDR1 SGHTA, CDR2 FQGTGA. The CDR3 contains 18 residues. CDR3 loop: CASSAHILRLNINQPQHF. As DNA, the CDR3 is TGTGCCAGCAGCGCGCATATACTCAGGCTGAATATCAATCAGCCCCAGCATTTT.

V is TRBV9 and J is TRBJ2-1, with D possibly being TRBD1 (6 bases). The CDR3 is made up of 14 amino acids. CDR1 and CDR2 from the germline V gene are SGDLS and YYNGEE. Trimming removed 3 bases from V and 7 bases from J, with 14 bases in between. DNA for the CDR3: TGTGCCAGCAGCGCAGGACAGCAAGGGAATGAGCAGTTCTTC. Protein product: CASSAGQQGNEQFF.

DNA of the CDR3: TGCAGCGCCACGCCGGGCCGGGGGATCGCGGATGAGCAGTTCTTC. This encodes CSATPGRGIADEQFF. V usage is TRBV29-1 and J usage is TRBJ2-1, with a tentative D call TRBD2 (6 bases). The V and J ends lost 7 bases and 8 bases respectively, with 24 bases between them. In germline, CDR1 is SQVTM, CDR2 ANQGSEA. The CDR3 extends over 15 amino acids.

V usage is TRBV4-2 and J usage is TRBJ2-1; 9 bases agree with TRBD2. The CDR3 totals 18 residues. V was pared by 8 bases and J by 0 bases, with 14 bases of the junction left unmatched. Per the germline V gene, CDR1 is LGHNA and CDR2 is YNFKEQ. The chain's CDR3 is CASALVAGAPSSYNEQFF. The CDR3 region has the DNA TGTGCCAGCGCCCTGGTAGCGGGGGCCCCGAGCTCCTACAATGAGCAGTTCTTC.

The V gene is TRBV9, the J gene TRBJ1-1; 10 bases align to TRBD1. J gave up 6 bases and V 3 bases, and 8 bases lay outside the gene matches. The CDR3 has 15 residues. Germline V gives CDR1 SGDLS, CDR2 YYNGEE. CDR3 in DNA: TGTGCCAGCAGCGGATCTCGAGACAGGGGGCCTGAAGCTTTCTTT. Translation gives CASSGSRDRGPEAFF.

This clone was counted only a few times. The gene calls are TRBV6-5 and TRBJ1-2; weak D call: TRBD1 (5 bases). V was shortened by 7 bases and J by 4 bases, with 16 bases between the two germline ends. CDR1 and CDR2 (germline): MNHEY, SVGAGI. This CDR3 is 14 amino acids long. CDR3 sequence: CASNRGGSSYGYTF. For the CDR3, the DNA is TGTGCCAGCAACCGGGGGGGGTCTTCCTATGGCTACACCTTC.

V is TRBV5-8 and J is TRBJ2-5; D possibly corresponds to TRBD1 (5 bases). This CDR3 region has 12 residues. Per the germline V gene, CDR1 is SGHTS and CDR2 is YDEGEE. V dropped 7 bases and J dropped 14 bases, with 21 bases sitting between them. The DNA for the CDR3 is TGTGCCAGCCCAAGACAGCAAGAGATTATCTACTTC. Amino acid sequence: CASPRQQEIIYF.

This chain uses TRBV19 with TRBJ2-7; 8 bases are a match to TRBD1. J gave up 0 bases and V 10 bases, and 5 bases lay outside the gene matches. This CDR3 comprises 13 residues. The germline V gene encodes CDR1 LNHDA and CDR2 SQIVND (reference sequence). The CDR3 loop reads CATADRGSYEQYF. As DNA, the CDR3 is TGTGCCACCGCCGACAGGGGCTCCTACGAGCAGTACTTC.

The chain is built from TRBV7-2 and TRBJ2-7, with 7 positions matching TRBD1. CDR1 and CDR2 (germline): SGHTA, FQGNSA. J lost 4 bases, V lost 1 base, and 7 bases had no gene match. There are 15 residues in the CDR3. The CDR3 region has the DNA TGTGCCAGCAGCTTAGTCCTGAGGGGGCGGTACGAGCAGTACTTC. Protein: CASSLVLRGRYEQYF.

This clone was picked up a small number of times. The rearrangement uses TRBV10-1 and TRBJ2-7, with D tentatively TRBD1 (5 bases). Germline V gene sequence: CDR1 WNHNN, CDR2 SYGVQD (reference sequence). The CDR3 has 15 residues. Trimming left V 3 bases short and J 4 bases short, with 16 bases between. CDR3 nucleotides: TGCGCCAGCAGTGAAACAGGACCCGCCCTTTACGAGCAGTACTTC. Its translation is CASSETGPALYEQYF.

The CDR3 DNA reads TGTGCCAGCAGTTCTTCCTCGGGGGAAGCTTTCTTT. This sequence encodes CASSSSSGEAFF. The chain is built from TRBV27 and TRBJ1-1; D is ambiguous. Germline V gives CDR1 MNHEY, CDR2 SMNVEV (reference sequence). This CDR3 is built from 12 residues. Trimming left V 4 bases short and J 8 bases short, with 11 bases between.

The V and J genes are TRBV5-8 and TRBJ2-1; no firm D call. Trimming took off 1 base at V and 2 bases at J, with 7 bases between the two ends. Germline CDR1 is SGHTS and CDR2 is YDEGEE. This CDR3 has 14 amino acids. In nucleotides, the CDR3 is TGTGCCAGCAGCTTGCCGAGGACCTACAATGAGCAGTTCTTC. As protein: CASSLPRTYNEQFF.

CDR3 sequence reads: CASSFFPGAETEAFF. CDR3 DNA: TGTGCCAGCAGCTTTTTCCCAGGGGCGGAGACTGAAGCTTTCTTT. The chain combines TRBV5-4 with TRBJ1-1; D is possibly TRBD1 (6 bases). V lost 2 bases to trimming and J lost 5 bases, with 16 bases between them. The CDR3 contains 15 residues. Germline CDR1 and CDR2: SGHNT and YYREEE (reference sequence).

V gene TRBV30 combines with J gene TRBJ1-6; D gene uncertain. The CDR3 is 12 residues long. CDR1 and CDR2 (germline): GTSNPN, SVGIG (reference sequence). V shed 1 base and J shed 12 bases, with 10 bases lying between them. The CDR3 DNA follows: TGTGCCTGGAGTGATGGGAGTTTACCCCTCCACTTT. Amino acids: CAWSDGSLPLHF. The complete variable domain, with remaining parts taken from reference TRBV30 and TRBJ1-6, reads SQTIHQWPATLVQPVGSPLSLECTVEGTSNPNLYWYRQAAGRGLQLLFYSVGIGQISSEVPQNLSASRPQDRQFILSSKKLLLSDSGFYLCAWSDGSLPLHFGNGTRLTVT.

The J gene is TRBJ1-1, the V gene TRBV6-1, with 7 bases fitting TRBD1. The CDR3 has 13 residues. Germline V gene sequence: CDR1 MNHNS, CDR2 SASEGT. Losses at the gene ends were 1 base for V and 6 bases for J; bases not matched to a gene: 2. The CDR3 region has the DNA TGTGCCAGCAGTGAAGACAGGGGCCCTGAAGCTTTCTTT. It encodes CASSEDRGPEAFF.

This clone was seen a handful of times. The chain employs TRBV7-8 and TRBJ2-7; maybe TRBD1 (8 bases). This CDR3 is 17 amino acids long. V was cut by 2 bases and J by 3 bases, with 20 bases left in between. The germline CDR1 and CDR2 sequences are SGHVS and FQNEAQ. CDR3 DNA: TGTGCCAGCAGCTTACCACGGACAGGGAGGGAGTTCTACGAGCAGTACTTC. Translated: CASSLPRTGREFYEQYF.